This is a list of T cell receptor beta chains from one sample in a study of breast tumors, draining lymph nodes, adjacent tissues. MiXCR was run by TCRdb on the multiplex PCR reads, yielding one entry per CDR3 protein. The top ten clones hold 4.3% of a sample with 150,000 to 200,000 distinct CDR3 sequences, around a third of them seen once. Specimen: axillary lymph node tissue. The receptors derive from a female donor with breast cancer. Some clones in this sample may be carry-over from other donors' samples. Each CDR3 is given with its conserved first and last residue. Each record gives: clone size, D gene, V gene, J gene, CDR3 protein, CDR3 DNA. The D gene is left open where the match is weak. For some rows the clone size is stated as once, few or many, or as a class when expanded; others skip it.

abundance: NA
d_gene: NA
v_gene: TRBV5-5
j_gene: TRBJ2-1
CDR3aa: CASSPWYTSAWGQFF
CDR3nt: TGTGCCAGCAGCCCTTGGTATACTTCGGCGTGGGGGCAGTTCTTC

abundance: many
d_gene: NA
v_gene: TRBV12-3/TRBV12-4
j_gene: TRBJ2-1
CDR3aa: CASSLAGREQFF
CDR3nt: TGTGCCAGCAGTTTAGCGGGACGTGAGCAGTTCTTC

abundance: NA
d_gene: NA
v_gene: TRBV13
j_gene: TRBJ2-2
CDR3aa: CASHRQRTNTGELVF
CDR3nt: TGTGCCAGCCACCGACAGCGGACGAACACCGGGGAGCTGGTTTTT

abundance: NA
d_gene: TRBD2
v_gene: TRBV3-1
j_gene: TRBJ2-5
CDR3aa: CASSQDLAGGAIWETQYF
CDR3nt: TGTGCCAGCAGCCAAGATCTGGCGGGAGGGGCGATTTGGGAGACCCAGTACTTC

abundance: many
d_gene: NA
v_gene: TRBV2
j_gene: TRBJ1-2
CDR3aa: CASSESGAPGYGYTF
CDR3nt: TGTGCCAGCAGTGAATCCGGGGCGCCGGGCTATGGCTACACCTTC

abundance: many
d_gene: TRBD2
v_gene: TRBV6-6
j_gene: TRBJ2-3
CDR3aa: CASSYSGGGASDTQYF
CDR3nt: TGTGCCAGCAGTTACTCTGGCGGGGGGGCCTCAGATACGCAGTATTTT

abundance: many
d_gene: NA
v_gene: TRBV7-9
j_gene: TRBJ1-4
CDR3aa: CASSPGAFNEKLFF
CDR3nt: TGTGCCAGCAGCCCCGGGGCATTTAATGAAAAACTGTTTTTT

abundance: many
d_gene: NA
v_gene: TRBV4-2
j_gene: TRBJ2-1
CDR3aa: CASSQGTQGMLEQFF
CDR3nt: TGTGCCAGCAGCCAAGGGACTCAGGGGATGCTTGAGCAGTTCTTC

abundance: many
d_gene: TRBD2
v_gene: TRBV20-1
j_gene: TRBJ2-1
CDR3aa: CSAGLAGGNYNEQFF
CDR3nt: TGCAGTGCCGGACTAGCGGGAGGAAACTACAATGAGCAGTTCTTC

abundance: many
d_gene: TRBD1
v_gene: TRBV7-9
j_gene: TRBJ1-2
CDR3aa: CASSPTGTGYLKGYTF
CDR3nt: TGTGCCAGCAGCCCTACCGGGACAGGGTATTTGAAGGGCTACACCTTC

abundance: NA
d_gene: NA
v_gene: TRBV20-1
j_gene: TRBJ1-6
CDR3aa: CSAFGTRENSPLHF
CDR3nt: TGCAGTGCCTTCGGGACACGAGAGAATTCACCCCTCCACTTT

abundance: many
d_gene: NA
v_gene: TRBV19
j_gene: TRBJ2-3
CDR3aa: CASSSGAGTDTQYF
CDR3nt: TGTGCCAGTAGTTCGGGGGCGGGCACAGATACGCAGTATTTT

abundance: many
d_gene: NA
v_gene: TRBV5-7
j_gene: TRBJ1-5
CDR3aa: CASSFRIVFHNSNQPQHF
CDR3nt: TGTGCCAGCAGCTTTCGCATCGTATTTCATAATAGCAATCAGCCCCAGCATTTT

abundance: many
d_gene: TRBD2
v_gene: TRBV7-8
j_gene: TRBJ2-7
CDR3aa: CASRRTSGGYEQYF
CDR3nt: TGTGCCAGCCGCCGGACTAGCGGGGGGTACGAGCAGTACTTC

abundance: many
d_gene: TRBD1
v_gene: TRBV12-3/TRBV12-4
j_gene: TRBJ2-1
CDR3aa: CASSQGASYNEQFF
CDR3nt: TGTGCCAGCAGCCAGGGGGCATCCTACAATGAGCAGTTCTTC

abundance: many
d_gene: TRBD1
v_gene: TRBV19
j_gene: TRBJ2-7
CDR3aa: CASSRQGALYEQYF
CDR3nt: TGTGCCAGTAGTCGACAGGGGGCCCTCTACGAGCAGTACTTC

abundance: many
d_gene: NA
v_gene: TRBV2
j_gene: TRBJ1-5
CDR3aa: CASSEALTGDSNQPQHF
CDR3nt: TGTGCCAGCAGTGAAGCGCTCACAGGTGATAGCAATCAGCCCCAGCATTTT

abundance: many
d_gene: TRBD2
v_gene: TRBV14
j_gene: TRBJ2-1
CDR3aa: CASSPRLAAPSYNEQFF
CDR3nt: TGTGCCAGCAGCCCCCGACTAGCAGCCCCCTCCTACAATGAGCAGTTCTTC

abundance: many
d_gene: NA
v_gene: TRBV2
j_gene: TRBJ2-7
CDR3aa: CASTGGASYEQYF
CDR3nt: TGTGCCAGCACAGGAGGGGCGTCCTACGAGCAGTACTTC

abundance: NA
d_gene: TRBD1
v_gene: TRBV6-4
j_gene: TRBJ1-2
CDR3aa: CASKALGQGVYGYTF
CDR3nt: TGTGCCAGCAAAGCTCTGGGACAGGGGGTCTATGGCTACACCTTC

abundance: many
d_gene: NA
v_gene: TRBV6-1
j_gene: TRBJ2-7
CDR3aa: CASSEGSGWEQYF
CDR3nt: TGTGCCAGCAGTGAAGGATCGGGTTGGGAGCAGTACTTC

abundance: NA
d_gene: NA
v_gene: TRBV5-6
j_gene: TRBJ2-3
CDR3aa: CTSSFSGDTQYF
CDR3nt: TGTACCAGCAGCTTTTCTGGGGATACGCAGTATTTT

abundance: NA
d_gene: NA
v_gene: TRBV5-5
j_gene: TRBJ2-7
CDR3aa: CASSLTLRGPYEQYF
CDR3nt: TGTGCCAGCAGTCTCACCCTCCGGGGACCCTACGAGCAGTACTTC

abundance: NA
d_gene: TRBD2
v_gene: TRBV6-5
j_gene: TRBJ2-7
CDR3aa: CASSPFGLAESYEQYF
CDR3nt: TGTGCCAGCAGTCCCTTCGGACTAGCGGAATCCTACGAGCAGTACTTC

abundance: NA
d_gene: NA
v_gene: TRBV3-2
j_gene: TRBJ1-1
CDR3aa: CASSQDLTGTVNTEAFF
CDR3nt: TGTGCCAGCAGCCAAGATCTTACAGGGACAGTGAACACTGAAGCTTTCTTT

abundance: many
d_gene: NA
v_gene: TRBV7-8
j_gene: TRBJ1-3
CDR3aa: CASSFSYTRNTIYF
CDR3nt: TGTGCCAGCAGCTTTAGTTACACGCGAAACACCATATATTTT

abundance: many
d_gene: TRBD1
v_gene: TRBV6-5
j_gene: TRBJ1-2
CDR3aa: CASTGQGFYGYTF
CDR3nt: TGTGCCAGCACGGGACAGGGGTTCTATGGCTACACCTTC

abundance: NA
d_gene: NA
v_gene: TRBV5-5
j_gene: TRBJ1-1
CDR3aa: CASSLDRYMNTEAFF
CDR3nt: TGTGCCAGCAGCTTGGACAGATACATGAACACTGAAGCTTTCTTT

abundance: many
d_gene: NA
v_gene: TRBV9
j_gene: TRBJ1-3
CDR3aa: CASSVVVDGTIYF
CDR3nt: TGTGCCAGCAGCGTAGTAGTGGATGGCACCATATATTTT

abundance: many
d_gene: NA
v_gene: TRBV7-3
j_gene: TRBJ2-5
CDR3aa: CASRGIGETQYF
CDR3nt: TGTGCCAGCAGGGGAATCGGAGAGACCCAGTACTTC

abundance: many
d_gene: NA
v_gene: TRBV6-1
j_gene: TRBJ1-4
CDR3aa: CASSGLQMNEKLFF
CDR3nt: TGTGCCAGCAGTGGATTACAGATGAATGAAAAACTGTTTTTT

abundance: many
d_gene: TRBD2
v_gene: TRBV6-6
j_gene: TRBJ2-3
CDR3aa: CASSYGSGGLTDTQYF
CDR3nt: TGTGCCAGCAGTTACGGTAGCGGGGGACTCACAGATACGCAGTATTTT

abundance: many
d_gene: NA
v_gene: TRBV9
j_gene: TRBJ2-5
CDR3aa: CASSPGEETQYF
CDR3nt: TGTGCCAGCAGCCCAGGTGAAGAGACCCAGTACTTC

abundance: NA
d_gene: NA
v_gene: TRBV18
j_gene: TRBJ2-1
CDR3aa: CVSTGWGPVPNEQFF
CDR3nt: TGTGTCAGCACGGGATGGGGGCCTGTCCCCAATGAGCAGTTCTTC

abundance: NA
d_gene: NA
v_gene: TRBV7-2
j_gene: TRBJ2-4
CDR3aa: CASSFRNIQYF
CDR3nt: TGTGCCAGCAGCTTCAGAAACATTCAGTACTTC

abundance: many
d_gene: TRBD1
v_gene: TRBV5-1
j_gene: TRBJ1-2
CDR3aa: CASSLGDSANYGYTF
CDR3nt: TGCGCCAGCAGCTTAGGGGACAGCGCTAACTATGGCTACACCTTC

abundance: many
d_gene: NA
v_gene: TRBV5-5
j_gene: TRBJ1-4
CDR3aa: CASSLVGGYANEKLFF
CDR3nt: TGTGCCAGCAGCTTGGTCGGGGGGTACGCTAATGAAAAACTGTTTTTT

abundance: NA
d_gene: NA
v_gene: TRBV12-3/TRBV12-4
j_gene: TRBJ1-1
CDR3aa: CASSSGVGGNTEAFF
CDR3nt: TGTGCCAGCAGTTCGGGCGTGGGGGGTAACACTGAAGCTTTCTTT

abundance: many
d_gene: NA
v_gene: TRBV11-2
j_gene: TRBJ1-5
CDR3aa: CASSYGGEGRGINQPQHF
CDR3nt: TGTGCCAGCAGCTACGGGGGAGAGGGCAGGGGAATCAATCAGCCCCAGCATTTT

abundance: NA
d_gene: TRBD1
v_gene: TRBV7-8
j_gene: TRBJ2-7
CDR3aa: CASSFPRGQGAGEQYF
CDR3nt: TGTGCCAGCAGCTTCCCTCGGGGACAGGGGGCTGGCGAGCAGTACTTC

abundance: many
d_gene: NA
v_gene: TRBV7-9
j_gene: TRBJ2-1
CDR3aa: CASSFYSYNEQFF
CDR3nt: TGTGCCAGCAGCTTTTACTCCTACAATGAGCAGTTCTTC

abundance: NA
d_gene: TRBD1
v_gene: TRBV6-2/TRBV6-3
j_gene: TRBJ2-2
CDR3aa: CASSPPTGGIPGELFF
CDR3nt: TGTGCCAGCAGTCCCCCGACAGGGGGCATTCCCGGGGAGCTGTTTTTT

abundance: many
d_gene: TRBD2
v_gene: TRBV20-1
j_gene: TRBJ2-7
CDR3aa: CSAPNFGTGTSGAFTYEQYF
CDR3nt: TGCAGTGCCCCCAACTTCGGTACCGGGACTAGCGGGGCCTTTACCTACGAGCAGTACTTC

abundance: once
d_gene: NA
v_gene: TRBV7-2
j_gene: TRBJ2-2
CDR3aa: CASSLALRAATGELFF
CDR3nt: TGTGCCAGCAGCTTAGCGTTACGGGCAGCCACCGGGGAGCTGTTTTTT

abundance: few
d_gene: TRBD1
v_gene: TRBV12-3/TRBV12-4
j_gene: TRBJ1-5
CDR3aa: CASSSGQGGNQPQHF
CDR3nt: TGTGCCAGCAGTTCCGGACAGGGTGGCAATCAGCCCCAGCATTTT

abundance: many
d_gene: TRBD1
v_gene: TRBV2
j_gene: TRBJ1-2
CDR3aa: CASSEAPGGGYTF
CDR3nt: TGTGCCAGCAGTGAAGCCCCAGGGGGAGGCTACACCTTC

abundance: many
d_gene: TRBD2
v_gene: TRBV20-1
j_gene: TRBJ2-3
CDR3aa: CSARVLPHRLAGGPPSTQYF
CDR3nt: TGCAGTGCTAGAGTCCTACCCCACCGACTAGCGGGGGGGCCCCCGTCCACGCAGTATTTT

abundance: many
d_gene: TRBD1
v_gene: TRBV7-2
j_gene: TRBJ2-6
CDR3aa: CASSLRGQGAMAGANVLTF
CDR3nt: TGTGCCAGCAGCTTACGGGGACAGGGGGCAATGGCTGGGGCCAACGTCCTGACTTTC